These 5 T cell receptor beta chains originate from one sample sequenced in a study of shared clonotypes between healthy human individuals (TCRdb year 2020). Library preparation was by the immunoSEQ multiplex PCR assay. TCRdb retrieved this table from immuneACCESS and kept in-frame rearrangements only. Not all clones are present; in checked studies, unresolved V genes account for under half, and no reason is known for the remainder. The sample yields about 1.5 million clones; roughly 96% were counted once. Of the sample, 1.2% falls within the top ten clones. Sequenced material: naive CD4+ T cells sorted from blood. The cell subset or site label corresponds to: CD45RA+ positively selected. All receptors derive from a man aged 30-40 years in good health.

This clone has a single count. The CDR3 coding sequence is TGTGCCAGCAGCTTACTCGGGCAGAGAGAAAAACTGTTTTTT. The encoded protein is CASSLLGQREKLFF. The genes are TRBV7-8 and TRBJ1-4; D remains ambiguous. Trimming pared 2 bases from V and 8 bases from J, leaving 12 bases between. This CDR3 has 14 residues. Germline V CDR1 and CDR2: SGHVS, FQNEAQ.

The rearrangement uses TRBV19 and TRBJ2-7; D may match TRBD1 or TRBD2 (5 bases each). CDR1 and CDR2 from the germline V gene are LNHDA and SQIVND (reference sequence). The CDR3 totals 17 residues. Trimming shortened V by 5 bases and J by 0 bases, and 20 bases separated the two germline ends. CDR3 region: CASSPTTGTISSYEQYF. CDR3 coding DNA: TGTGCCAGTAGTCCCACCACCGGGACGATCAGCTCCTACGAGCAGTACTTC.

V gene TRBV29-1 combines with J gene TRBJ1-6; D is ambiguous. Germline lookup yields CDR1 SQVTM and CDR2 ANQGSEA. CDR3 size: 13 residues. Trimming left V 3 bases short and J 0 bases short, with 3 bases between. CDR3 protein: CSVESSYNSPLHF. CDR3 coding DNA: TGCAGCGTTGAGAGCTCCTATAATTCACCCCTCCACTTT.

The chain has TRBV28 and TRBJ1-5; 7 bases map to TRBD1. V trimming: 6 bases; J trimming: 3 bases; junction bases outside the gene matches: 17. Germline V lookup: CDR1 MDHEN, CDR2 SYDVKM. This CDR3 has 18 residues. The chain's CDR3 is CASSNRQGGVKNNQPQHF. CDR3 nucleotide sequence: TGTGCCAGCAGCAACAGACAGGGAGGGGTCAAGAACAATCAGCCCCAGCATTTT.

The gene calls are TRBV10-3 and TRBJ2-7; TRBD2 matches at 13 bases. CDR3 length: 21 residues. The germline gives CDR1 ENHRY, CDR2 SYGVKD. The J segment lost 2 bases and the V segment lost 0 bases, leaving 16 bases of the junction unmatched. The DNA of the CDR3 is TGTGCCATCAGTGAGTCAACCGGGACTAGCGGGACAAAAACGTTGACCTACGAGCAGTACTTC. This translates into CAISESTGTSGTKTLTYEQYF.